A selection of T cell receptor beta chains follows, all from one sample in a study of cytomegalovirus exposure and HLA in healthy donors. Some clones are missing from TCRdb's copy, which holds only in-frame ones; the method was immunoSEQ multiplex PCR. The data hold 200,000 to 250,000 clones, with about 89% observed a single time. The specimen was PBMCs. Receptors were obtained from a young woman in good health and CMV-seronegative. Each CDR3 is given with its conserved first and last residue. A D gene is named only where the DNA matches it firmly. Only some rows state a clone size, as once, few, many or a class for expanded clones.

TRBV5-1	-	-	TRBJ2-7	CASSLIRGDYEQYF	TGCGCCAGCAGCTTGATTCGGGGAGACTACGAGCAGTACTTC
TRBV5-1	TRBD1	-	TRBJ1-4	CASSLSGGWEKLFF	TGCGCCAGCAGCTTGTCAGGGGGCTGGGAAAAACTGTTTTTT
TRBV29-1	-	-	TRBJ1-1	CSANRAVGTEAFF	TGCAGCGCGAACAGGGCGGTGGGCACTGAAGCTTTCTTT
TRBV27	-	-	TRBJ2-1	CASSLRQATMRQFF	TGTGCCAGCAGTCTCCGACAGGCCACAATGAGGCAGTTCTTC
TRBV6-1	-	-	TRBJ1-2	CASTKGDARDGYTF	TGTGCCAGCACAAAGGGGGACGCACGAGATGGCTACACCTTC
TRBV5-1	-	-	TRBJ1-2	CASSLRAGEFYGYTF	TGCGCCAGCAGCTTGAGGGCAGGGGAGTTTTATGGCTACACCTTC
TRBV28	TRBD2	-	TRBJ2-1	CASSLGGGNEQFF	TGTGCCAGCAGTTTAGGGGGAGGGAATGAGCAGTTCTTC
TRBV19	TRBD1	-	TRBJ1-3	CASSGDREASGNTIYF	TGTGCCAGTAGTGGGGACAGAGAAGCCTCTGGAAACACCATATATTTT
TRBV7-9	-	-	TRBJ2-7	CASSPLLPGEPHEQYF	TGTGCCAGCAGCCCCCTCTTGCCGGGGGAGCCACACGAGCAGTACTTC
TRBV5-4	TRBD1	-	TRBJ2-3	CASIDRVADTQYF	TGTGCCAGCATCGACAGGGTGGCGGATACGCAGTATTTT
TRBV7-7	TRBD2	-	TRBJ2-1	CASRLSGIRGEQFF	TGTGCTAGCAGACTTAGCGGGATTCGGGGTGAGCAGTTCTTC
TRBV19	-	-	TRBJ1-5	CASRSGGSNQPQHF	TGTGCCAGTAGGTCGGGGGGGAGCAATCAGCCCCAGCATTTT
TRBV25-1	-	once	TRBJ1-4	CASSDGEGNEKLFF	TGTGCCAGCAGTGATGGGGAGGGTAATGAAAAACTGTTTTTT
TRBV5-6	-	-	TRBJ2-2	CASSPIAEEAGELFF	TGTGCCAGCAGCCCAATTGCGGAGGAAGCCGGGGAGCTGTTTTTT
TRBV30	-	-	TRBJ1-1	CAWSKPGGTEAFF	TGTGCCTGGAGTAAACCGGGGGGCACTGAAGCTTTCTTT
TRBV28	TRBD2	once	TRBJ2-5	CASSLATSGQETQYF	TGTGCCAGCAGTCTAGCGACTAGCGGCCAAGAGACCCAGTACTTC
TRBV6-5	TRBD2	-	TRBJ2-7	CASRPGGGPVYEQYF	TGTGCCAGCAGGCCGGGCGGGGGGCCCGTCTACGAGCAGTACTTC
TRBV27	-	-	TRBJ1-6	CASRPMAALISPLHF	TGTGCCAGCAGGCCCATGGCGGCCTTGATCTCACCCCTCCACTTT
TRBV7-8	-	-	TRBJ2-5	CASSLAMGVQETQYF	TGTGCCAGCAGCTTAGCTATGGGAGTGCAAGAGACCCAGTACTTC
TRBV27	TRBD2	-	TRBJ2-7	CASSSGTSYEQYF	TGTGCCAGCAGTAGCGGGACCTCCTACGAGCAGTACTTC
TRBV10-3	-	-	TRBJ1-5	CATGTFSNQPQHF	TGTGCCACAGGGACATTTAGCAATCAGCCCCAGCATTTT
TRBV11-3	TRBD1	once	TRBJ2-6	CASSLGGPGANVLTF	TGTGCCAGCAGTTTAGGGGGCCCTGGGGCCAACGTCCTGACTTTC
TRBV5-4	TRBD1	-	TRBJ2-1	CASSPGQGDNEQFF	TGTGCCAGCAGCCCTGGACAGGGGGATAATGAGCAGTTCTTC
TRBV6-5	-	once	TRBJ1-2	CASSQTGTKDYGYTF	TGTGCCAGCAGTCAGACAGGAACCAAGGACTATGGCTACACCTTC
TRBV9	TRBD1	-	TRBJ2-7	CASNPSQGALGEQYF	TGTGCCAGCAATCCATCACAGGGGGCGCTTGGCGAGCAGTACTTC
TRBV5-1	TRBD2	-	TRBJ2-1	CASSSHTSGLGGDEQFF	TGCGCCAGCAGCTCGCATACTAGCGGGCTCGGAGGCGATGAGCAGTTCTTC